These 26 T cell receptor beta chains originate from one sample sequenced in a study of blood T cell repertoires in COVID-19 (dated by TCRdb to the early 2020s). Libraries were prepared through the immunoSEQ multiplex PCR assay. TCRdb took this table from immuneACCESS and kept in-frame rearrangements with V and J called. Such tables lack part of the clones; where checked against another copy, unresolved V genes explain under half of the gap, and the rest is unexplained. The sample has 200,000 to 250,000 clones on record, around nine tenths of them singletons. 14% to 15% of the sample rests with the top ten. Specimen: PBMCs or T cells enriched from blood (not recorded which). Receptors were obtained from a woman aged 50 to 60 with acute COVID-19.

This clone appeared once. The chain combines TRBV4-2 with TRBJ1-2; 8 bases agree with TRBD1. Germline-derived CDR1 and CDR2 are LGHNA and YNFKEQ. The J segment lost 8 bases and the V segment lost 4 bases, leaving 9 bases of the junction unmatched. This CDR3 comprises 14 residues. CDR3 sequence reads: CASSLLGQGAGYTF. The CDR3 bases are TGTGCCAGCAGCCTCTTAGGACAGGGTGCGGGCTACACCTTC.

CDR3 amino acids: CASSFGLAGALGETQYF. In nucleotides, the CDR3 is TGTGCCAGCAGTTTCGGGTTAGCGGGAGCTCTAGGAGAGACCCAGTACTTC. The V and J genes are TRBV27 and TRBJ2-5; 9 bases are a match to TRBD2. The V gene's germline CDR1 is MNHEY and CDR2 SMNVEV (reference sequence). The CDR3 runs to 17 residues. The J segment lost 4 bases and the V segment lost 3 bases, leaving 12 bases of the junction unmatched.

The V gene is TRBV4-2, the J gene TRBJ1-2, with 8 bases that match TRBD1. Germline V CDR1 and CDR2: LGHNA, YNFKEQ. This CDR3 is built from 16 residues. V dropped 0 bases and J dropped 2; count of bases not matched to a gene: 5. CDR3 coding DNA: TGTGCCAGCAGCCAAGATTCGCAGGGGGCAAACTATGGCTACACCTTC. Its translation: CASSQDSQGANYGYTF.

The chain has TRBV28 and TRBJ1-6; 8 nucleotides agree with TRBD1. The CDR3 extends over 18 amino acids. The V segment lost 4 bases and the J segment 0 bases; nucleotides outside the gene matches: 8. Germline V lookup: CDR1 MDHEN, CDR2 SYDVKM. The CDR3 spells CASSSPRTGLSYNSPLHF. The CDR3 region has the DNA TGTGCCAGCAGTTCGCCTCGGACAGGGCTCTCCTATAATTCACCCCTCCACTTT.

V and J are TRBV28 and TRBJ2-7, with a possible D match to TRBD1 (6 bases). Trimming stripped 5 bases from V and 6 bases from J, with 20 bases between. The CDR3 runs 15 residues. CDR1 and CDR2 (germline): MDHEN, SYDVKM. CDR3 protein: CASSPLQGSGSEQYF. In DNA, the CDR3 is TGTGCCAGCAGTCCTCTACAGGGATCGGGGAGCGAGCAGTACTTC.

The chain combines TRBV6-5 with TRBJ1-1; D gene ambiguous. CDR1 is MNHEY, CDR2 SVGAGI, per germline. This CDR3 contains 14 residues. V gave up 0 bases and J gave up 4 bases, with 9 bases separating them. CDR3 nucleotide sequence: TGTGCCAGCAGTTACTCTTCAGGCCCCACTGAAGCTTTCTTT. Translation gives CASSYSSGPTEAFF.

The chain has TRBV27 and TRBJ2-3; TRBD2 is a possible D gene (7 bases). Per the germline V gene, CDR1 is MNHEY and CDR2 is SMNVEV (reference sequence). The ends were cut back, 5 bases at V and 7 bases at J, with 22 bases in the middle. This CDR3 has 16 amino acids. The CDR3 DNA sequence: TGTGCCAGCAGTCCCGGACTAGGGGGGGCCCCGAATACGCAGTATTTT. Its translation is CASSPGLGGAPNTQYF.

The V gene is TRBV7-9, the J gene TRBJ2-7; tentative D call: TRBD1 (5 bases). V lost 6 bases to trimming and J lost 3 bases, with 9 bases between them. The CDR3 loop spans 12 amino acids. CDR1 and CDR2 from the germline V gene are SEHNR and FQNEAQ (reference sequence). CDR3 bases: TGTGCCAGCAGTTCCCAGGGCTACGAGCAGTACTTC. Amino acids: CASSSQGYEQYF.

The chain employs TRBV7-2 and TRBJ1-2; D remains unclear. Germline V lookup: CDR1 SGHTA, CDR2 FQGNSA. The V end lost 0 bases, the J end lost 6 bases, and 14 bases lay between the germline ends. The CDR3 covers 15 residues. CDR3 in amino acids: CASSLADGMRDGYTF. The CDR3 DNA is TGTGCCAGCAGCTTAGCGGACGGGATGAGGGATGGCTACACCTTC.

The genes are TRBV7-2 and TRBJ1-1; maybe TRBD1 (6 bases). Per the germline V gene, CDR1 is SGHTA and CDR2 is FQGNSA. The CDR3 contains 15 residues. V was shortened by 4 bases and J by 0 bases, with 12 bases between the two germline ends. CDR3 DNA sequence: TGTGCCAGCAGCTCGTCGACAGGCCTGAACACTGAAGCTTTCTTT. Its protein product is CASSSSTGLNTEAFF.

The chain carries TRBV9 and TRBJ2-2, with D unresolved. The CDR3 has 15 residues. V was clipped by 0 bases and J by 3 bases, with 9 bases between them. Germline values: CDR1 SGDLS, CDR2 YYNGEE. CDR3 nucleotide sequence: TGTGCCAGCAGCGTAGCTCCACTTCACACCGGGGAGCTGTTTTTT. It specifies CASSVAPLHTGELFF.

This chain links TRBV30 with TRBJ2-2; D not certain. Germline CDR1 GTSNPN, CDR2 SVGIG (reference sequence). The CDR3 consists of 14 residues. Trimming removed 0 bases at V and 4 bases at J, with 9 bases between. CDR3 nucleotide sequence: TGTGCCTGGAGTGTAGATAGCAGCACCGGGGAGCTGTTTTTT. It specifies CAWSVDSSTGELFF. Full variable domain (outside the CDR3, taken from reference TRBV30 and TRBJ2-2): SQTIHQWPATLVQPVGSPLSLECTVEGTSNPNLYWYRQAAGRGLQLLFYSVGIGQISSEVPQNLSASRPQDRQFILSSKKLLLSDSGFYLCAWSVDSSTGELFFGEGSRLTVL.

Turning to this clone: One junction end does not reproduce the germline sequence, and a read error may be involved. The V gene is TRBV27, the J gene TRBJ2-7; unclear D gene. The CDR3 is made up of 12 amino acids. CDR1 and CDR2 (germline): MNHEY, SMNVEV (reference sequence). CDR3 amino acids: CASRPFPPSVDF. The DNA of the CDR3 is TGTGCCAGCCGTCCTTTCCCTCCGAGCGTTGACTTC.

This clone was observed once. The J gene is TRBJ2-2, the V gene TRBV6-4, with TRBD2 as a possible D gene (7 bases). The CDR3 totals 15 residues. Germline assignment: CDR1 MRHNA and CDR2 SNTAGT. V lost 6 bases, J lost 2 bases, and 13 bases lay in between. CDR3 sequence: CASSKAGHNTGELFF. The CDR3 nucleotides are TGTGCCAGCAGCAAAGCGGGACACAACACCGGGGAGCTGTTTTTT.

The rearrangement uses TRBV4-1 and TRBJ2-5; D is possibly TRBD1 (5 bases). Trimming removed 0 bases at V and 5 bases at J, with 10 bases between. The V gene's germline CDR1 is MGHRA and CDR2 YSYEKL. This CDR3 has 14 residues. The CDR3 sequence: CASSQEGRWETQYF. The CDR3 DNA sequence: TGCGCCAGCAGCCAAGAGGGGCGATGGGAGACCCAGTACTTC.

This chain joins TRBV27 and TRBJ2-1; D unclear. This CDR3 is 13 amino acids long. The ends were cut back, 1 base at V and 5 bases at J, with 6 bases in the middle. Germline V CDR1 and CDR2: MNHEY, SMNVEV (reference sequence). The CDR3 DNA reads as TGTGCCAGCAGTTTATTGACAAACAATGAGCAGTTCTTC. Its translation: CASSLLTNNEQFF.

V usage is TRBV6-6 and J usage is TRBJ2-7, with TRBD1 matching over 12 bases. Trimming cost V 5 bases and J 3 bases; bases outside gene matches: 14. This CDR3 contains 18 residues. Germline V gene sequence: CDR1 MNHNY, CDR2 SVGAGI (reference sequence). The CDR3 reads CASSRGTGGAGGSYEQYF. CDR3 sequence (DNA): TGTGCCAGCAGTCGAGGGACAGGGGGCGCCGGCGGGAGCTACGAGCAGTACTTC.

This chain uses TRBV18 with TRBJ1-2; D not certain. Looked up from germline, CDR1 is KGHSH and CDR2 is LQKENI. The CDR3 has 14 residues. Trimming pared 3 bases from V and 4 bases from J, leaving 12 bases between. CDR3: CASSPKTFSYGYTF. In nucleotides, the CDR3 is TGTGCCAGCTCACCTAAGACATTCTCCTATGGCTACACCTTC.

The rearrangement joins TRBV7-8 to TRBJ1-4; 9 positions agree with TRBD1. Germline V gene lookup returns CDR1 SGHVS and CDR2 FQNEAQ. With V trimmed by 5 bases and J by 8 bases, 6 bases remained unmatched. This CDR3 comprises 14 residues. CDR3 residues: CASSPQGAREKLFF. In DNA, the CDR3 is TGTGCCAGCAGCCCACAGGGGGCTAGGGAAAAACTGTTTTTT.

This rearrangement joins TRBV14 to TRBJ2-1; 11 nucleotides align to TRBD1. The CDR3 covers 16 residues. The germline gives CDR1 SGHDN, CDR2 FVKESK. The ends lost 1 base at V and 5 bases at J; junction bases unmatched: 4. CDR3 in DNA: TGTGCCAGCAGCCAAGTACCGGGACAGGGGGACAATGAGCAGTTCTTC. Protein: CASSQVPGQGDNEQFF.

The V gene is TRBV28, the J gene TRBJ1-4, with 7 positions matching TRBD1. J gave up 10 bases and V 10 bases, and 12 bases lay outside the gene matches. The CDR3 has 13 amino acids. Per the germline V gene, CDR1 is MDHEN and CDR2 is SYDVKM. CDR3 sequence reads: CAISQGGAGKLFF. CDR3 coding DNA: TGTGCCATCAGCCAGGGGGGTGCAGGAAAACTGTTTTTT.

The chain has TRBV7-2 and TRBJ1-5; 9 bases map to TRBD1. CDR1 and CDR2 (germline): SGHTA, FQGNSA. The CDR3 has 15 residues. V lost 4 bases and J lost 5; bases outside the gene matches: 6. As DNA, the CDR3 is TGTGCCAGCAGCTCCAGGACAGGGGTAGATCAGCCCCAGCATTTT. It translates to CASSSRTGVDQPQHF.

This chain links TRBV9 with TRBJ2-3, with 8 bases identical to TRBD2. CDR1 is SGDLS and CDR2 is YYNGEE in the germline V gene. The CDR3 has 13 amino acids. The CDR3 spells CAFQRERPDTQYF. For the CDR3, the DNA is TGTGCATTCCAGCGGGAGAGGCCAGATACGCAGTATTTT.

This chain links TRBV27 with TRBJ2-2, with TRBD1 matching over 9 bases. CDR1 is MNHEY and CDR2 is SMNVEV in the germline V gene (reference sequence). V lost 5 bases to trimming and J lost 7 bases; unmatched junction nucleotides: 5. CDR3 length: 14 residues. The CDR3 spells CASSPGQGVGELFF. The CDR3, as DNA: TGTGCCAGCAGTCCGGGACAGGGCGTCGGGGAGCTGTTTTTT.

This clone has more than one count but fewer than ten. The chain joins TRBV6-1 to TRBJ1-2; D may be TRBD1 (5 bases). Looked up from germline, CDR1 is MNHNS and CDR2 is SASEGT. CDR3 length: 15 residues. V lost 0 bases and J 1 base, leaving 9 bases between the germline ends. Here the CDR3 DNA reads TGTGCCAGCAGTGAAGCTCCGGGGGGTAACTATGGCTACACCTTC. Protein product: CASSEAPGGNYGYTF.

V and J are TRBV3-1 (or the pseudogene TRBV3-2) and TRBJ1-3; D might be TRBD1 (5 bases). Trimming took 2 bases from V and 2 from J, leaving 7 bases between them. The V gene's germline CDR1 is LGHDT and CDR2 YNNKEL (reference sequence). The CDR3 has 14 amino acids. This chain's CDR3 is CASSQQGTGNTIYF. For the CDR3, the DNA is TGTGCCAGCAGCCAACAGGGAACTGGAAACACCATATATTTT.